This T cell receptor (beta chain) derives from a study of CD8+ T cells in alopecia areata. Treatment in this sample: oral pan-JAK inhibitor, 5-10 mg twice daily. Germline V gene lookup returns CDR1 SQVTM and CDR2 ANQGSEA. Trimming removed 5 bases from V and 4 bases from J, with 18 bases in between. This CDR3 has 14 residues. Isolated RNA was reverse transcribed into cDNA used as the sequencing template. Assay: immunoSEQ multiplex PCR; the TCRdb copy retains only in-frame clones and omits some. The repertoire consists of fewer than 250,000 clones, with 55% to 70% occurring once and the leading ten covering about 0.65%.

The sample was CD4+ T cells sorted from blood, taken at week 4, from a patient treated with tofacitinib. This receptor was obtained from a human donor with alopecia areata. The V and J genes are TRBV29-1 and TRBJ2-7, with a weak D call TRBD1 (6 bases). The CDR3 reads CSVLTGWPRYEQYF. The CDR3 bases are TGCAGCGTTTTGACAGGATGGCCAAGATACGAGCAGTACTTC.